The source of this T cell receptor beta chain is a study of radiotherapy plus CTLA-4 blockade in lung cancer. Germline-derived CDR1 and CDR2 are MNHEY and SVGAGI. The CDR3 runs 15 residues. Here immunoSEQ multiplex PCR was the method, and the copy in TCRdb shows in-frame clones only, minus some. The sample shows roughly 110,000 clones, about 83% of them seen only once. Details on this clone: At one of its ends the junction is not consistent with the germline gene, which may arise from a read error.

The material sequenced was peripheral blood, taken from a patient treated with radiotherapy plus ipilimumab. The rearrangement uses TRBV6-5 and TRBJ2-7, with D possibly matching TRBD2 (6 bases). This receptor was identified in a human donor with non-small cell lung cancer that progressed on radiotherapy plus ipilimumab. Some clones in this sample may be carry-over from other donors' samples. Here the CDR3 DNA reads TGTGCTAGCAGTTACTCAGCGGGCGCGGGCTACGAGCAGTACTTC. It yields the protein CASSYSAGAGYEQYF.